Below are 10 T cell receptor beta chains sequenced from a single sample in a study of vaccination effects on CD4 cells after COVID-19 (dated by TCRdb to the early 2020s). Libraries were built with the immunoSEQ multiplex PCR assay. Entries here come from immuneACCESS through TCRdb and include only in-frame sequences with V and J called. Some clones fail to appear in such tables; in the studies checked, an unresolved V gene covers under half of the shortfall, and the cause of the remainder is unknown. For this sample the table gives tens of thousands of clones, of which 50% to 80% were detected only once. The ten largest make up approximately 5% of the sample. After around 10 days of culture, CD4+ T cells were isolated with the EasySep CD4+ T cell isolation kit. These TCRs are of unknown antigen specificity. This material consisted of CD4+ T cells from PBMCs cultured without peptide, taken before COVID-19 vaccination. The source of these receptors is a human donor who received a COVID-19 vaccine.

J is TRBJ1-5 and V is TRBV28; D gene ambiguous. This CDR3 contains 16 residues. Germline-derived CDR1 and CDR2 are MDHEN and SYDVKM. V was cut by 6 bases and J by 1 base, with 16 bases left in between. The CDR3 DNA sequence: TGTGCCAGCAGCCCCGCGGAGGGTCAAAGCAATCAGCCCCAGCATTTT. It translates to CASSPAEGQSNQPQHF.

Notes on this clone: It is likely a read error, because the conserved phenylalanine at the end of the CDR3 is missing. It is unclear where the CDR3 begins or ends on the DNA, so no DNA is shown, and the CDR3 is as TCRdb lists it. This chain connects TRBV5-1 to TRBJ1-1; the table's TRBD1 call for D was not verified on the DNA. Germline lookup yields CDR1 SGHRS and CDR2 YFSETQ. The CDR3 contains 8 residues when both ends are counted. The CDR3 sequence is CASSRQGV.

This chain joins TRBV7-9 and TRBJ1-2; maybe TRBD1 (5 bases). The CDR3 spans 13 residues. The germline gives CDR1 SEHNR, CDR2 FQNEAQ (reference sequence). With 5 bases removed from V and 3 bases from J, the gap between germline ends came to 10 bases. In DNA form, the CDR3 reads TGTGCCAGCAGCGCGGGACGCGACTATGGCTACACCTTC. Translated: CASSAGRDYGYTF.

This clone was seen a single time. V and J are TRBV29-1 and TRBJ2-6; D remains ambiguous. The length of the CDR3 is 12 residues. Trimming removed 4 bases from V and 3 bases from J, with 4 bases in between. Germline V lookup: CDR1 SQVTM, CDR2 ANQGSEA. The CDR3 here is CSVGNGANVLTF. The CDR3 region has the DNA TGCAGCGTTGGAAATGGGGCCAACGTCCTGACTTTC. Together with reference TRBV29-1 and TRBJ2-6, the CDR3 gives the full variable domain: SAVISQKPSRDICQRGTSLTIQCQVDSQVTMMFWYRQQPGQSLTLIATANQGSEATYESGFVIDKFPISRPNLTFSTLTVSNMSPEDSSIYLCSVGNGANVLTFGAGSRLTVL.

The chain is built from TRBV27 and TRBJ1-5, with D possibly being TRBD1 (5 bases). The length of the CDR3 is 16 residues. The germline V gene has CDR1 MNHEY and CDR2 SMNVEV (reference sequence). Between the trimmed V and J ends, which lost 4 bases and 5 bases, there was a span of 18 bases. The CDR3 here is CASSSLSARGYQPQHF. CDR3 bases: TGTGCCAGCAGTTCCTTATCGGCTAGGGGATATCAGCCCCAGCATTTT.

The chain links TRBV30 to TRBJ1-2; 9 bases are shared with TRBD1. The CDR3 is 12 residues long. Trimming cost V 8 bases and J 4 bases; bases outside gene matches: 5. The germline V gene encodes CDR1 GTSNPN and CDR2 SVGIG (reference sequence). The CDR3 loop reads CAGTGSGYGYTF. CDR3 DNA: TGTGCCGGGACAGGGAGCGGCTATGGCTACACCTTC.

This clone was recorded once. The genes are TRBV7-2 and TRBJ2-7; D not certain. CDR1 is SGHTA and CDR2 is FQGNSA in the germline V gene. Trimming shortened V by 7 bases and J by 2 bases, and 12 bases separated the two germline ends. The CDR3 totals 13 residues. The CDR3, as DNA: TGTGCCAGCAAGGCGGCCCAGACCTACGAGCAGTACTTC. Translating it yields CASKAAQTYEQYF.

This clone showed up just a few times. The chain carries TRBV11-2 and TRBJ2-7, with 16 bases lining up with TRBD2. The CDR3 consists of 16 residues. V was clipped by 5 bases and J by 3 bases; unmatched bases: 4. Germline-derived CDR1 and CDR2 are SGHAT and FQNNGV. In DNA form, the CDR3 reads TGTGCCAGCAGCAAGGGACTAGCGGGGGGGCTCTACGAGCAGTACTTC. Translated, it gives CASSKGLAGGLYEQYF.

The chain joins TRBV2 to TRBJ2-2, with 7 bases matching TRBD1. In germline, CDR1 is SNHLY, CDR2 FYNNEI. The length of the CDR3 is 15 residues. The V gene end was trimmed by 7 bases and the J gene end by 7 bases; junction bases not matched to a gene: 12. CDR3 in DNA: TGTGCCAGCACCTTCGACAGGGCGGAGGACGGGGAGCTGTTTTTT. Its protein product is CASTFDRAEDGELFF.

The CDR3 coding sequence is TGTGCCAGCAGTGTATCCAGGGAAAGCTATGGCTACACCTTC. Its protein product is CASSVSRESYGYTF. The chain links TRBV2 to TRBJ1-2, with TRBD1 as a possible D gene (5 bases). V was clipped by 4 bases and J by 4 bases, with 13 bases between them. CDR3 length equals 14 residues. The germline CDR1 and CDR2 sequences are SNHLY and FYNNEI.